This TCR beta chain stems from a study of shared clonotypes between healthy human individuals. Worth noting for this clone: Its cognate antigen is unknown.

The table came from immunoSEQ multiplex PCR; TCRdb's copy has only in-frame clones and leaves some out. The sample carries some 980,000 clones, 76% recorded once. The CDR3 contains 15 residues. Trimming took 2 bases from V and 2 from J; bases not matched to a gene: 8. CDR1 and CDR2 from the germline V gene are SQVTM and ANQGSEA. General study results and limits: Compared with clonotypes that all four donors shared, non-shared clonotypes had lower generation probabilities. Represented diversity (both genetic and exposure-history) was limited by the small number of donors. Richness estimates generally favored naive over memory subsets.

Negatively enriched CD4+ T cells were divided by CD45RA into naive and memory. This chain joins TRBV29-1 and TRBJ1-1, with 7 positions matching TRBD1. This sequence originates from a young man in good health. The sequenced sample was memory CD4+ T cells sorted from blood. Noted subset: CD45RA-negative fraction. Here the CDR3 DNA reads TGCAGCGTTGAAAACGCTTCAGGGGGTAACACTGAAGCTTTCTTT. Its protein is CSVENASGGNTEAFF.